This T cell receptor (beta chain) stems from a study of T-cell memory formation after mild COVID-19. The study, taken as a whole, reports: Confirmation of SARS-CoV-2 specificity was lacking for second-wave clones peaking day 37.

On this clonotype: Its antigen is unidentified.

Using its own MiXCR run on the 5' RACE reads, TCRdb lists one record per CDR3 protein. The sample lists 150,000 to 200,000 distinct CDR3 sequences, roughly 15% seen once, with 11% to 15% in the top ten. CDR1 and CDR2 from the germline V gene are SGHDT and YYEEEE. The V and J ends lost 5 bases and 5 bases, in that order; junction bases with no gene match: 9. This CDR3 spans 15 amino acids. The sequence was collected from an adult woman who had mild COVID-19 (a few samples of this study predate the infection). Cell type and time point are not known. The V gene is TRBV5-6, the J gene TRBJ2-1, with 8 bases matching TRBD2. The sample consisted of PBMCs or a T cell subset sorted from them (not recorded which). The CDR3 nucleotides are TGTGCCAGCAGGCCTTTAGCGGGGCCGAACAATGAGCAGTTCTTC. This gives the protein CASRPLAGPNNEQFF.